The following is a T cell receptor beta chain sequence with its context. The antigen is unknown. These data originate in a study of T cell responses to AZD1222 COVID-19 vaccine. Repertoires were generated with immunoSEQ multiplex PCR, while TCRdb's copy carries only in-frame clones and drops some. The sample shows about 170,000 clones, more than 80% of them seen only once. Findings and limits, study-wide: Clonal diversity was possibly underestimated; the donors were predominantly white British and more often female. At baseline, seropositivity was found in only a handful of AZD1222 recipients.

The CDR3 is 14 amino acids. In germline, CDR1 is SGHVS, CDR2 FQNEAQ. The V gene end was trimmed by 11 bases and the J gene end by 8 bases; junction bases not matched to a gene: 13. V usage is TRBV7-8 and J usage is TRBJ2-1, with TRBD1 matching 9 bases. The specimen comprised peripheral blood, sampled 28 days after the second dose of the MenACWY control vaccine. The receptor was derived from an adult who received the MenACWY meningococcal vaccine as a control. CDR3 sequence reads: CAAAGTGWRDEQFF. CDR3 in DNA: TGTGCCGCGGCCGGGACAGGGTGGCGTGATGAGCAGTTCTTC.